This TCR beta chain is drawn from a study of response to subunit inactivated influenza vaccine. V lost 7 bases, J lost 6 bases, and 19 bases lay in between. The CDR3 extends over 13 amino acids. The germline V gene encodes CDR1 SQVTM and CDR2 ANQGSEA. MiXCR, applied by TCRdb to the RT-PCR reads, yields one record per CDR3 protein. Among roughly 570,000 distinct CDR3 sequences listed, roughly 13% were seen once. The specimen comprised PBMCs from blood, sampled about 6 weeks after vaccination. This chain joins TRBV29-1 and TRBJ2-7, with unresolved D. This sequence was found in a man between 50 and 59 years old who received an inactivated influenza vaccine. DNA of the CDR3: TGCAGCGCTATGGAATTCGGTTCGCCCGAGCAGTACTTC. This gives the protein CSAMEFGSPEQYF.